Given below is one T cell receptor (beta chain) in context. Its antigen target is currently unknown. Base qualities were left out, and no much larger clone turns up one base away. The immunoSEQ Assay, a bias-controlled multiplex PCR, was used to amplify TCRbeta CDR3 regions from genomic DNA. The original pipeline was this. Nucleated cell counts per sample were estimated from amplification of reference gene primers within the assay. Sequence reads were collapsed and filtered to measure the absolute abundance of every unique TCRbeta CDR3 rearrangement. For each sample, productive Simpson clonality was calculated as the square root of Simpson's diversity index across productive rearrangements. Sourced from immuneACCESS, this table was stored by TCRdb with only in-frame sequences that have V and J called. A share of the clones is absent; for the studies checked, an unresolved V gene accounts for under half, and the remainder has no known explanation. V and J calls and clone size follow that table, whereas D and trimming were derived from the DNA. This sample lists approximately 90,000 clones; less than 90% were detected once. The ten largest clones represent around 20% of the sample.

Taken from cysteine to phenylalanine, the CDR3 has 15 residues. Just the 45-base CDR3 DNA is kept, in frame starting at base 1. Compared with germline, V lacks 6 bases and J lacks 7 bases; bases without a gene match: 10. In the germline V gene, CDR1 corresponds to MDHEN and CDR2 to SYDVKM. The record originates from a study of blood T cell repertoires in COVID-19 (dated by TCRdb to about 2020). For the study in its entirety: Samples covering the acute and convalescent phases of COVID-19 were provided by collaborators in the United States, Italy and Spain. The repertoires were released in a freely available public database intended as a resource for research on the immune response to SARS-CoV-2. The samples were drawn from the first 160 participants of the ongoing ImmuneRACE study and from 1,254 subjects provided by 6 global collaborators. HLA class I and class II types, where available, came from metadata supplied by the sample provider rather than from assay-based typing. The material from the prospective study consisted of cDNA or gDNA derived from T cells, B-cell-depleted T cells, or PBMCs. Subjects who had been exposed to COVID-19, were actively infected with it, or had recovered from it provided the deeply sampled blood TCRbeta repertoires that made up the dataset. Sample metadata almost always included a de-identified subject ID, COVID-19 status, age in years and sex. What the study reported, not specific to this receptor: How much clinical and demographic metadata was included differed by source and by participant, and the metadata was provided uncurated.

The collaborating institutions used their own protocols to collect whole blood in K2EDTA tubes. For TCRbeta analysis, collaborators shipped samples as frozen whole blood, isolated PBMCs, or DNA extracted from either of those sample types. The sequence joins TRBV28 to TRBJ2-2; 8 bases in the middle match TRBD2. Sequencing was carried out using peripheral blood. The receptor was derived from a woman older than 75 with acute or convalescent COVID-19. This receptor carries the CDR3 CASSLLAGGGGELFF. The DNA sequence reads TGTGCCAGCAGCCTCTTGGCGGGGGGCGGCGGGGAGCTGTTTTTT.